This TCR beta chain was captured by sequencing in a study of PD-1 blockade in classical Hodgkin lymphoma. Points from the study as a whole: No one has yet defined what causes the repertoire differences, which may be disease activity or prior therapy. CD4+ TCR diversity rose significantly by C4D1, and CD8+ TCR diversity did not. Reported baseline diversity: healthy donors highest, relapsed/refractory patients lowest.

Using immunoSEQ multiplex PCR, the repertoire was profiled, and TCRdb retains in-frame clones only, with some absent. This table holds more than 40,000 clones, about 70% found once. CDR3 length: 11 amino acids. Trimming removed 8 bases from V and 7 bases from J, with 11 bases in between. Germline CDR1 reads MNHNY; CDR2 reads SVGAGI (reference sequence). All patients relapsed after autologous stem cell transplantation, and brentuximab vedotin exposure varied. Best responses fell into complete response, partial response or progressive disease. In its sample, this clone was seen a few times. Its specificity is not known.

Sequenced material: peripheral blood mononuclear cells (PBMCs), taken at baseline. The receptor comes from a human donor with classical Hodgkin lymphoma. The rearrangement uses TRBV6-6 and TRBJ1-1; D might be TRBD1 (6 bases). The CDR3 is CASEGQLEAFF. The CDR3 bases are TGTGCCAGCGAAGGACAGCTTGAAGCTTTCTTT.